The T cell receptor beta chain under discussion was sequenced for a study of T cell changes during pregnancy in multiple sclerosis. This clone has just one count. The protocol was immunoSEQ multiplex PCR, while the TCRdb copy is restricted to in-frame clones and leaves out a portion. This table has 36,000 or so clones, around 94% appearing once. This clonotype was obtained from a female donor with multiple sclerosis, enrolled in a pregnancy study. Sequenced: PBMCs (not recorded whether the cells were cultured).

The CDR3 DNA is TGTGCCAGTAGTGCAGACAGGGGAAGGAATGGCTACACCTTC. This encodes CASSADRGRNGYTF. The chain uses TRBV19 and TRBJ1-2; TRBD1 matches at 8 bases. Germline trimming cut 5 bases from V and 6 bases from J; bases unmatched to any gene: 8. Germline V gene sequence: CDR1 LNHDA, CDR2 SQIVND (reference sequence). The CDR3 is 14 residues long.